The sequence of this T cell receptor (beta chain) was determined in a study of graft-versus-host responses after intestinal transplantation (TCRdb year 2021). Regarding the research as a whole: The transplants that recipients got were multivisceral, liver-intestinal, or isolated intestinal. A cohort of about 26 intestinal transplant recipients, including one retransplant, was enrolled, and a few patients lacking pretransplant specimens were excluded. Every recipient was given anti-thymocyte globulin induction, then maintenance tacrolimus and steroids for around three years. Samples from three later patients were sequenced in-house on an Illumina MiSeq with MiXCR processing rather than by the commercial service. To identify alloreactive clones, pre-transplant mixed lymphocyte reaction products were sequenced and then compared with unstimulated pre-transplant donor and recipient T cells. After intestinal transplantation, graft-versus-host and host-versus-graft alloreactive T cell clones were followed in the graft, circulation and bone marrow using bulk TCR-beta CDR3 sequencing. Donor T cell macrochimerism was defined as a peak of at least 4% donor T cells among recipient peripheral blood mononuclear cells. Results and caveats for the whole study, not just this receptor: Early after transplant, peak levels of circulating GvH clones were found to be associated with declines in HvG clones. Conclusions were limited by the relatively low number and heterogeneity of intestinal transplant patients. High GvH to HvG T cell clonal ratios were observed in the allografts of patients with donor T cell macrochimerism. GvH clones were detected in recipient bone marrow, and some appeared earlier in ileal mucosa or blood, consistent with an intestinal mucosal origin.

To note about this clone: Its antigen remains unidentified. No base quality information exists; no much larger clone differs at one position.

To prepare the library, the immunoSEQ multiplex PCR assay was applied. For most patients, genomic DNA was isolated with the Qiagen DNeasy Blood and Tissue Kit and shipped frozen to Adaptive Biotechnologies for TCR sequencing. For most patients, high-throughput TCR-beta CDR3 sequencing of genomic DNA was performed by Adaptive Biotechnologies. The paper's processing steps were these. TCR sequencing data were retrieved from Adaptive's ImmunoSEQ software for some 19 patients, whereas a few other patients were processed with MiXCR and VDJtools. To correct CD4 versus CD8 sorting errors, any sequence found in both subsets at a frequency ratio below 5:1 was removed. CDR3 nucleotide sequences shared between donor and recipient were removed because the origin of such sequences could not be assigned. To count as alloreactive, a clone needed at least 2-fold expansion over unstimulated cells and a minimum CFSE-low frequency of 0.002% (template counts) or 0.001% (read counts). A clone was considered mappable if detected in the sequenced pre-transplant spleen, lymph node, or MLR CFSE-low populations of the donor or recipient. The cumulative frequency of alloreactive clones was calculated as a percentage of all sequences, weighted by copy number. TCRdb limited this immuneACCESS table to in-frame rearrangements with V and J called. A share of clones is missing; checked studies link under half to unresolved V genes, and the rest is unexplained. The DNA was the basis for D and trimming; V, J and clone size are from that table. The sample table lists about 130,000 clones, over 85% of them with a count of one. The top ten clonotypes cover roughly 0.15% of the sample.

What the time point label conveys for this sample: cells obtained before transplantation from donor or recipient. CD3+CD4+ and CD3+CD8+ populations were FACS-sorted from unstimulated pre-transplant donor and recipient cells taken from spleen or lymph nodes. Measured from the cysteine to the phenylalanine, the CDR3 is 15 residues long. Here the CDR3 DNA is all that survives: 45 bases in frame from base 1. As encoded in the germline V gene, CDR1 is SGHRS while CDR2 is YFSETQ. Ends trimmed: V by 5 bases, J by 2 bases; bases unmatched to a gene: 7. The receptor was isolated from a human donor who received an intestinal transplant. Rearrangement joined TRBV5-1 to TRBJ2-5, and 9 junction bases match TRBD2. The source material was unstimulated CD4+ T cells sorted from spleen or lymph node cells, sampled before intestinal transplant. The DNA is as follows: TGCGCCAGCAGTCGGTCTAGCGGGGAGCAAGAGACCCAGTACTTC. The translation is CASSRSSGEQETQYF.